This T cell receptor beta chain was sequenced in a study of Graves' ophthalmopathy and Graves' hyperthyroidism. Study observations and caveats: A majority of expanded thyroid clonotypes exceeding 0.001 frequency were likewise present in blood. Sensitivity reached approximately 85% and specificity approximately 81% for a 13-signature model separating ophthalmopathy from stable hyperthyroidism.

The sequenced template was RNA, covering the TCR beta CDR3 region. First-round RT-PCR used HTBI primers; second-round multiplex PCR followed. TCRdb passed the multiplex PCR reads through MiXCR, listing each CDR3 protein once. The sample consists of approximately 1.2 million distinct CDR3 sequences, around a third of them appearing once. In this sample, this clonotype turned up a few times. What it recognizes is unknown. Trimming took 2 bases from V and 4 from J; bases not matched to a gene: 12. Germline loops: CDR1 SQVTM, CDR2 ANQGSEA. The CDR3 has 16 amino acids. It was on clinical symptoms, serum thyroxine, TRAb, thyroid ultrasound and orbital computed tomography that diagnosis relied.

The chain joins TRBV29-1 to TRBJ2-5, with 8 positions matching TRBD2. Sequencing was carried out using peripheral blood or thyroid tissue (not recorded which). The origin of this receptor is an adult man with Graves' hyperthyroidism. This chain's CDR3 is CSVEIGSGSILETQYF. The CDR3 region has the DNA TGCAGCGTTGAAATAGGGAGCGGGAGTATATTAGAGACCCAGTACTTC.